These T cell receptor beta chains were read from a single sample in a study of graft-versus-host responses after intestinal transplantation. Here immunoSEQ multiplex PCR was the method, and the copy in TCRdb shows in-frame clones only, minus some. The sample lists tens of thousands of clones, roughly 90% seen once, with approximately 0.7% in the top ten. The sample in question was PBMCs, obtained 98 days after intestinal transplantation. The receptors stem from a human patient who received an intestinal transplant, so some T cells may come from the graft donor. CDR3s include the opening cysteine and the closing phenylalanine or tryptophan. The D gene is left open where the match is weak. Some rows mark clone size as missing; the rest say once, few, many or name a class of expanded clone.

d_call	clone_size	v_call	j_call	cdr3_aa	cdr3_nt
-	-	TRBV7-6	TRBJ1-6	CASSLGGAGSPLHF	TGTGCCAGCAGCTTAGGCGGGGCGGGGTCACCCCTCCACTTT
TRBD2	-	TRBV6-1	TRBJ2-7	CASSGTSSYEQYF	TGTGCCAGCAGTGGGACTAGCTCCTACGAGCAGTACTTC
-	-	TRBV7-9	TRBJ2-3	CASSRSTDTQYF	TGTGCCAGCAGCCGGTCCACAGATACGCAGTATTTT
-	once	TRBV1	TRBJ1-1	CASSRTDTEAFF	TGCGCCAGCAGCCGTACAGACACTGAAGCTTTCTTT
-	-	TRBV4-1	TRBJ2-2	CASSHPRGPNTGELFF	TGCGCCAGCAGCCACCCCAGGGGACCCAACACCGGGGAGCTGTTTTTT
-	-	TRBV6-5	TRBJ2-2	CASSYISSGELFF	TGTGCCAGCAGTTATATATCCTCCGGGGAGCTGTTTTTT
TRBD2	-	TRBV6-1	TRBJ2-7	CASSVASGYEQYF	TGTGCCAGCAGTGTCGCTAGCGGCTACGAGCAGTACTTC
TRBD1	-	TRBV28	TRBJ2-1	CASRPQGARSYNEQFF	TGTGCCAGCAGACCACAGGGGGCAAGGTCCTACAATGAGCAGTTCTTC
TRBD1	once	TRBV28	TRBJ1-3	CASSSPPISDRGGAGNTIYF	TGTGCCAGCAGTTCCCCACCCATCTCGGACAGGGGAGGTGCTGGAAACACCATATATTTT
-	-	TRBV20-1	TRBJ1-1	CSSKVNTEAFF	TGCAGTTCCAAAGTTAACACTGAAGCTTTCTTT
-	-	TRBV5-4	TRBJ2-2	CASSEGTGELFF	TGTGCCAGCAGCGAAGGGACCGGGGAGCTGTTTTTT
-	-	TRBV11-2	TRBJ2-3	CASSPALGPHTDTQYF	TGTGCCAGCAGCCCCGCCCTAGGCCCCCACACAGATACGCAGTATTTT
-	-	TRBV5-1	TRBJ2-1	CASSLLVGWAHNEQFF	TGCGCCAGCAGCTTACTAGTCGGGTGGGCACACAATGAGCAGTTCTTC
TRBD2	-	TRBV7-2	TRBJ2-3	CASSFLLAGVASTDTQYF	TGTGCCAGCAGCTTCTTACTAGCGGGGGTCGCTAGCACAGATACGCAGTATTTT
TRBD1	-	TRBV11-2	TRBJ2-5	CASSERQGFQETQYF	TGTGCCAGCAGCGAGCGACAGGGCTTCCAAGAGACCCAGTACTTC
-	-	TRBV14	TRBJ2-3	CASSQVLGPGDTQYF	TGTGCCAGCAGCCAAGTTTTAGGACCCGGGGATACGCAGTATTTT
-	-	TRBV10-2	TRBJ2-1	CASSGMRGSYNEQFF	TGCGCCAGCAGTGGGATGAGGGGGTCCTACAATGAGCAGTTCTTC
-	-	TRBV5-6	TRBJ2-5	CASSLLAVDLSQYF	TGTGCCAGCAGCTTATTGGCGGTTGATCTGTCCCAGTACTTC
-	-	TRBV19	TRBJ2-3	CASSTRDREGTDTQYF	TGTGCCAGTAGTACCCGAGACAGGGAGGGGACAGATACGCAGTATTTT
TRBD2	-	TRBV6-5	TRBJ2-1	CASSRTSGGAGEQFF	TGTGCCAGCAGCCGGACTAGCGGGGGGGCAGGTGAGCAGTTCTTC
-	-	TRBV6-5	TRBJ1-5	CASTLDSNQPQHF	TGTGCCAGCACGCTTGACAGCAATCAGCCCCAGCATTTT
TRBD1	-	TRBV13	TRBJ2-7	CASSLGQGSGEQYF	TGTGCCAGCAGCCTGGGACAGGGGTCTGGCGAGCAGTACTTC
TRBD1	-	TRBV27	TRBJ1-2	CASTKDGTGYYGYTF	TGTGCCAGCACCAAAGACGGGACAGGGTACTATGGCTACACCTTC
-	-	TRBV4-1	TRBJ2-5	CASSQVGGETQYF	TGCGCCAGCAGCCAAGTTGGTGGAGAGACCCAGTACTTC
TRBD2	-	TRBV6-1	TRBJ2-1	CASSVSGTSPYNEQFF	TGTGCCAGCAGTGTCTCCGGGACTAGTCCCTACAATGAGCAGTTCTTC
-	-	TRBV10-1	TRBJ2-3	CASSELSASTDTQYF	TGCGCCAGCAGTGAGTTAAGTGCTTCCACAGATACGCAGTATTTT
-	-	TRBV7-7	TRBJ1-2	CASSSARRQRANYGYTF	TGTGCCAGCAGCTCCGCGAGGCGTCAAAGAGCTAACTATGGCTACACCTTC
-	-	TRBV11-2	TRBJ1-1	CASSHSRVLNTEAFF	TGTGCCAGCAGCCATTCCAGGGTATTAAACACTGAAGCTTTCTTT
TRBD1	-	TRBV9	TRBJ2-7	CASSRVGTGSYEQYF	TGTGCCAGCAGCAGAGTCGGGACAGGGTCCTACGAGCAGTACTTC
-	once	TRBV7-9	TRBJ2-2	CASSPTALLTGELFF	TGTGCCAGCAGCCCTACAGCGCTTCTAACCGGGGAGCTGTTTTTT
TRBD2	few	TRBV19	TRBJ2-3	CASMGYGREQYF	TGTGCCAGTATGGGGTACGGGAGGGAGCAGTATTTT
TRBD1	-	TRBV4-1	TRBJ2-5	CASSQDPGQGSRETQYF	TGCGCCAGCAGCCAAGATCCGGGACAGGGATCACGAGAGACCCAGTACTTC
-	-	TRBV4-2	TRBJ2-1	CASSQELGGLYNEQFF	TGTGCCAGCAGCCAAGAATTGGGGGGGCTCTACAATGAGCAGTTCTTC
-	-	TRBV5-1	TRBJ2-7	CASSLNPEPLNYEQYF	TGCGCCAGCAGCTTGAATCCGGAGCCCTTGAACTACGAGCAGTACTTC
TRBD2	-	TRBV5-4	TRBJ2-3	CASGREPPDTQYF	TGTGCCAGCGGGCGGGAGCCCCCAGATACGCAGTATTTT
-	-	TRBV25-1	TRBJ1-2	CASSDPGRDYGYTF	TGTGCCAGCAGTGACCCCGGCAGGGACTATGGCTACACCTTC
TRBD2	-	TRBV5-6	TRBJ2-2	CATSQLAGGPSGELFF	TGTGCCACCAGCCAACTAGCGGGGGGGCCTTCCGGGGAGCTGTTTTTT
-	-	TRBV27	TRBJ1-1	CASSLGGGTEAFF	TGTGCCAGCAGTTTAGGGGGGGGCACTGAAGCTTTCTTT
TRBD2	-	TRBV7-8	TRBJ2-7	CASSPPFGGAYEQYF	TGTGCCAGCAGCCCTCCCTTCGGGGGGGCTTACGAGCAGTACTTC
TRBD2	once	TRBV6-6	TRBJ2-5	CASSVAGGRTETQYF	TGTGCCAGCAGTGTAGCGGGGGGGCGTACGGAGACCCAGTACTTC
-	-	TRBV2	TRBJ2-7	CASHSRYEQYF	TGTGCCAGCCACTCCCGGTACGAGCAGTACTTC
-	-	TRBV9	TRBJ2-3	CASSFASTGTQYF	TGTGCCAGCAGCTTCGCTAGCACAGGTACGCAGTATTTT
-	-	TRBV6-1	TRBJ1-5	CASSEWDRRGKGNQPQHF	TGTGCCAGCAGTGAATGGGATCGGAGGGGAAAAGGGAATCAGCCCCAGCATTTT
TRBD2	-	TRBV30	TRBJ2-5	CASTNGRGEETQYF	TGTGCCTCCACTAACGGGAGGGGAGAAGAGACCCAGTACTTC
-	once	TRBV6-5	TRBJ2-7	CASSLELVYEQYF	TGTGCCAGCTCACTAGAGCTGGTATACGAGCAGTACTTC
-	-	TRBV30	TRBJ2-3	CAWVGLAVSSTDTQYF	TGTGCCTGGGTGGGGTTAGCGGTGTCTAGCACAGATACGCAGTATTTT
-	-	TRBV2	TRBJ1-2	CASSGLVGAPNYGYTF	TGTGCCAGCAGTGGCCTAGTGGGGGCGCCTAACTATGGCTACACCTTC
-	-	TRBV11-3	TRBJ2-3	CASSLAGGRTDTQYF	TGTGCCAGCAGCTTAGCAGGGGGGAGGACAGATACGCAGTATTTT
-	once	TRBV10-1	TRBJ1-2	CASSESGGNGYTF	TGCGCCAGCAGTGAGTCTGGAGGGAATGGCTACACCTTC